This T cell receptor (beta chain) was obtained from a study of blood T cell repertoires in COVID-19. Only in-frame clones appear in the TCRdb table, and some are missing; sequencing was by immunoSEQ multiplex PCR. The sample lists some 31,000 clones, 85% seen once, with around 8.6% in the top ten. Germline-derived CDR1 and CDR2 are SGHNT and YYREEE (reference sequence). This CDR3 contains 15 residues. Trimming at V came to 5 bases and at J to 3 bases, leaving 9 bases not matched to a gene. The TCR originated in a man older than 75 with active COVID-19. The sequencing input was peripheral blood. The genes are TRBV5-4 and TRBJ2-3, with 7 bases identical to TRBD1. CDR3 amino acids: CASRPGTVPTDTQYF. The CDR3 nucleotides are TGTGCCAGCAGACCCGGGACAGTACCGACAGATACGCAGTATTTT.